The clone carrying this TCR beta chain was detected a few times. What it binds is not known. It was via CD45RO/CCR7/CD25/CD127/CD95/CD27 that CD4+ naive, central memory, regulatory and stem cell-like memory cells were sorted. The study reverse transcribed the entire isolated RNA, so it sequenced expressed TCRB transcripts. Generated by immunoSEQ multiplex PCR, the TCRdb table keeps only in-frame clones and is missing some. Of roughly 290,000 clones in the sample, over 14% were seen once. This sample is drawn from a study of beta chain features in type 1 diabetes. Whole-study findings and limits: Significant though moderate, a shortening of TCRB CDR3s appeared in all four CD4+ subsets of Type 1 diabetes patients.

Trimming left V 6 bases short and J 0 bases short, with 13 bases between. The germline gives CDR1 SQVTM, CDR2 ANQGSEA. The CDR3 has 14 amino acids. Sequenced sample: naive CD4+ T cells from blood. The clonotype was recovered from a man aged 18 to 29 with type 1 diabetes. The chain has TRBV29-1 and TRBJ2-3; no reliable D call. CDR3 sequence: CSVAPVGSTDTQYF. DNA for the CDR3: TGCAGCGTGGCGCCGGTCGGGAGCACAGATACGCAGTATTTT.